This TCR beta chain was recorded in a study of cytomegalovirus exposure and HLA in healthy donors (TCRdb year 2017). Some background on the complete study: An earlier analysis of approximately 600 of the donors reported 276 Gb of sequence data and roughly 110 million unique TCR beta sequences from 150 million to 200 million T cells. An early release that covered about 600 HLA-typed donors contained approximately 300 gigabases of sequencing data and 70 million to 100 million unique TCR sequences. The genetic ancestry cluster associated with self-reported Caucasian donors included about four fifths of the 398 genotyped donors. The study was designed to test whether signatures of past pathogen exposure could be identified by cataloging public T cell receptors. The T cell repertoires of several hundred subjects were profiled by immunosequencing and related to cytomegalovirus serostatus. Along with the roughly 700-subject first cohort, a separate validation cohort of over a hundred different subjects was used. High-throughput TCR immunosequencing, statistical association of individual TCRs with disease status, and machine learning were combined to predict cytomegalovirus infection status. To study patterns of TCR occurrence, a later analysis re-analyzed previously published TCR beta repertoires from around 670 donors and added high-resolution HLA genotyping. In the later analysis, no new phenotypic data were used to find candidate immune exposures; instead, reliance was placed on TCR beta sequences and their occurrence across donors. An earlier analysis of a few hundred of the donors applied high-throughput TCR beta sequencing to assess whether each TCR beta V gene segment acted as functional or pseudogenic. Donor age, sex, ethnicity and CMV serostatus were compiled alongside the repertoire data. In a later genetic analysis, genome-wide SNP genotypes for about 65% of the roughly 700 donors were used, and that subset was treated as a discovery cohort. Every repertoire in the discovery cohort had been generated on one and the same sequencing platform. HLA typing covered class I and class II loci at four-digit resolution. Typing coverage differed by locus: A, B, C, DRB1 and DQB1 were typed in roughly 629-630 donors, DQA1 in 500 to 550, DPA1 in 606, and DPB1 in just under 490. Roughly 5 DR-DQ haplotypes were handled as single units for association and clustering, since linkage in the cohort was strong. Among 300 to 500 genotyped donors of the cohort, an average of roughly 230,000 unique TCR beta nucleotide sequences was sequenced per donor, of which about 18% were non-productive. What the study reported, not specific to this receptor: According to a later genetic analysis, donors in an Asian-associated ancestry cluster had fewer N-insertions in productive TCRs than the approximately 670-donor mean. Most CMV-associated TCR beta chains appeared to be HLA-restricted in a later analysis, and the HLA associations seemed to be driven largely by CMV exposure. Assigning TCR associations to individual alleles was difficult when HLA alleles, especially DR and DQ, strongly co-occurred. Correlated functional status among segregating V segments might reflect linkage disequilibrium, but an unknown experimental factor could not be ruled out. The classifier was reported to diagnose cytomegalovirus status with high specificity and sensitivity in both the original cohort and the validation cohort. A later analysis associated 16,951 TCR beta sequences with specific HLA alleles at a false discovery rate of 0.05. A cluster of highly shared sequence variants was judged likely to represent a technical artifact of the sequencing pipeline. An earlier analysis of some 560 of the donors showed that most TCR beta V segments appeared in productive rearrangements either about 87% or about 30% of the time, which broadly matched IMGT annotations. Only TCR beta chains were sequenced in this cohort, and the absence of alpha or paired-chain data limited detectable features. For the cohort, immune exposure information was limited to CMV serostatus. Because some donors lacked HLA typing at each locus, the association tests relied only on the typed subset. Most TCR sequences were observed very rarely across donors, whereas some public TCRs were present in many individuals. Roughly uniform sequencing depth across donors was assumed in presence/absence analyses, although this assumption may not hold. The authors suggested that the approach could potentially be generalized to other disease states and immunological phenotypes. In the study, approximately 160 TCR beta chains were listed as associated with cytomegalovirus. Some IMGT-functional V segments, including TRBV6-2 and TRBV6-3, could not be distinguished by the 87-base-pair reads and were therefore excluded. In a later analysis, HLA-associated TCR beta chains showed more clonal expansion and lower generation probabilities than non-associated chains that were equally common. A further reported finding was that TCR beta sequences accurately predicted the HLA-A and HLA-B alleles for most subjects in the first cohort. An association between a missense DCLRE1C variant and V-gene and J-gene trimming of TCR beta chains was found in a later genetic analysis and replicated in an independent cohort. According to a later analysis, parvovirus B19, influenza, CMV and Epstein-Barr virus appeared linked to several top co-occurrence clusters. The earlier analysis of fewer than 750 of the donors excluded some 15 rarely observed V segments, including chromosome 9 orphons, because counts were too low. A later analysis found that TCR association rates varied across HLA loci, with DRB1 alleles showing the most associated TCRs and HLA-C alleles the fewest. In vitro tests confirmed that three of the cytomegalovirus-associated TCR beta chains recognize cytomegalovirus antigens.

The germline V gene encodes CDR1 SGHVS and CDR2 FQNEAQ. The CDR3, from cysteine to phenylalanine, totals 13 residues. This entry keeps only the CDR3 DNA: 39 bases, framed from base 1. V is cut by 4 bases and J by 8 bases, and the space between the germline ends is 9 bases. Regarding this clone: Its cognate antigen has yet to be identified. Nothing much larger sits one base from this clone, and base qualities are not available.

Library preparation employed the immunoSEQ multiplex PCR assay. For the multiplex PCR, a mixture combining 60 forward primers for TCR Vbeta segments and 13 reverse primers for TCR Jbeta segments was used. The CDR3 region of rearranged TCR beta genes was amplified from genomic DNA by a multiplex PCR assay. On the Illumina HiSeq System, the amplified TCR beta libraries were sequenced as 87-base-pair reads. Per the source publication's procedure: In a later analysis, 77 million or so unique TCR beta chains were counted across the 500 to 850 repertoires, and roughly 11 million of these chains were shared by at least two donors. Raw reads were error-corrected and collapsed into unique sequences by a nearest-neighbor algorithm in which closely related sequences were merged to remove PCR and sequencing errors. CDR3 sequences were aligned to IMGT reference sequences to assign V, D and J gene segments. Each retained sequence needed at least a six-nucleotide match to both a V gene segment and a J gene segment. Rearrangements were called productive when the CDR3 lacked stop codons and stayed in frame with V and J; all others were non-productive. Following IMGT convention, CDR3 was defined as the stretch from the second conserved V-encoded cysteine to the conserved J-encoded phenylalanine. The earlier analysis of 450 to 750 of the donors excluded any sequence lacking an unambiguous match to a single V gene segment. In an earlier analysis of approximately 590 of the donors, V segments were called functional above 56.7% productive rearrangements and were called segregating when the between-donor standard deviation exceeded 5%. A statistical classification framework was built to diagnose cytomegalovirus status from the catalog of TCR beta chain sequences. V and J gene assignment, in a later analysis, came from comparing TCR nucleotide sequences with IMGT/GENE-DB human TR gene sequences. In a later analysis, CDR3 sequences and most-parsimonious VDJ recombination scenarios were assigned using the TCRdist pipeline. In a later analysis, each TCR beta chain was defined by its CDR3 amino acid sequence together with its V-gene family, and reads without a unique V-gene family were excluded. To address suspected cross-contamination and a sequencing artifact, a later analysis removed a few hundred highly shared, low-generation-probability nucleotide sequences. A later analysis calculated a clonal expansion index for each public chain from normalized within-repertoire ranks of inferred template counts. Generation probabilities in a later analysis came from a VDJ recombination model fitted to out-of-frame rearrangements, and those results were checked against IGoR. Hypergeometric tests were used in a later analysis to score TCR-TCR, TCR-HLA and TCR-CMV co-occurrence, with a repertoire-size bias correction applied to the TCR pairs. To estimate false discovery rates, a later analysis permuted the HLA or CMV assignments 20 times. In a later analysis, co-occurring TCRs were grouped using DBSCAN, with TCRdist sequence similarity added in when clustering inside HLA-allele-positive subsets. For co-occurrence clustering, repertoires with fewer than 30,000 or more than 120,000 public chains were excluded, along with 4 to 6 repertoires with anomalous nucleotide sharing. This immuneACCESS table, as held by TCRdb, lists in-frame sequences with V and J called but not all clones. Of the missing ones, under half trace to an unresolved V gene in checked studies; the others have no known cause. V and J calls and clone size are those listed in that table; D and trimming were worked out from the DNA. The sample table records about 210,000 clones; roughly four fifths of these occur just once. The ten largest clones capture 10% to 13% of the sample.

The cohort was made up of approximately 700 healthy bone marrow donors. At the time of sampling, every cohort member was nominally healthy, though immune exposures that went unrecorded were likely present. The donor was CMV seropositive and was included in the group of 250 to 300 seropositive cohort members. A peripheral blood sample was provided by each donor, and peripheral blood mononuclear cells were used for TCR beta sequencing. Genomic DNA extraction from the blood cell samples was performed with the Qiagen DNeasy Blood Extraction Kit. Sequencing was done on a sample of PBMCs. In this chain, TRBV7-8 is recombined with TRBJ1-6; no D segment can be confidently identified. This TCR derives from a woman aged 45-59 years in good health and CMV-seropositive. The CDR3 sequence is CASSSRTYSPLHF. The DNA sequence follows: TGTGCCAGCAGCTCGAGGACTTATTCACCCCTCCACTTT.